This T cell receptor beta chain was identified during a study of regulatory T cells in long-lasting Graves disease. Time point indicated: persistent/refractory GD, antithyroid drugs over 5 years with positive TRAb. The TCR library used RNA extracted from PBMCs. Germline-derived CDR1 and CDR2 are MDHEN and SYDVKM. The CDR3 has 13 amino acids. HTBI primers from iRepertoire and Arm-PCR of CDR3 regions yielded the TCR beta libraries. TCRdb itself ran the multiplex PCR reads through MiXCR, one entry per CDR3 protein. The sample lists 360,000 or so distinct CDR3 sequences, approximately 23% occurring once. The sample holds many counts of this clonotype.

The sample here was peripheral blood mononuclear cells (PBMCs), taken when the disease was refractory, from a patient treated with antithyroid drugs. The chain employs TRBV28 and TRBJ2-5; no reliable D call. This clonotype was sampled from a middle-aged woman with Graves disease. The CDR3 DNA reads TGTGCTAGCCAGTGGGGTGGCCAAGAGACCCAGTACTTC. Its translation: CASQWGGQETQYF.